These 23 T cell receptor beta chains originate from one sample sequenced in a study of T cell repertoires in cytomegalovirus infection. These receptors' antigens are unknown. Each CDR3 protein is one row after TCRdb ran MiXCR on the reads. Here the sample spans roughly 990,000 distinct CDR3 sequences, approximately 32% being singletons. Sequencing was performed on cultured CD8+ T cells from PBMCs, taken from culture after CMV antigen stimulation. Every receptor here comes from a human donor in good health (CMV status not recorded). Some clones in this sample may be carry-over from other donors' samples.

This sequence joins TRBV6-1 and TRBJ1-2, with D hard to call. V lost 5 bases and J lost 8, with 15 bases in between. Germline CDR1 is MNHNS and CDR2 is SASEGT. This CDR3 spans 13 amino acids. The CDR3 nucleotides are TGTGCCAGCAGTTATTTGGCACTGGAGGGCTACACCTTC. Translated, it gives CASSYLALEGYTF.

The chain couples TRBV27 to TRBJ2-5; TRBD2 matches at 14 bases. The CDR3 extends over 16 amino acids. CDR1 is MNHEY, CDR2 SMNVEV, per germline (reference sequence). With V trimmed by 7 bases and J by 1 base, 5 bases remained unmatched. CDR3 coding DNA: TGTGCCAGCAAAGGACTAGCGGGGGGTTTCCAAGAGACCCAGTACTTC. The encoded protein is CASKGLAGGFQETQYF.

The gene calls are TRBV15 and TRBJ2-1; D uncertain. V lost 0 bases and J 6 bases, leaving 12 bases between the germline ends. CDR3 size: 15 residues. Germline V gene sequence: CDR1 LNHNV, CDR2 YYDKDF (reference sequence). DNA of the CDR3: TGTGCCACCAGCAGAGATCTGGGAAGAGGCAATGAGCAGTTCTTC. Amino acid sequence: CATSRDLGRGNEQFF.

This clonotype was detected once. CDR3 region: CASSSPGVPYEQYF. Here the CDR3 DNA reads TGTGCCAGCAGTTCGCCAGGGGTCCCCTACGAGCAGTACTTC. The J gene is TRBJ2-7, the V gene TRBV12-3 or TRBV12-4; D perhaps matches TRBD1 (6 bases). This CDR3 spans 14 amino acids. V lost 4 bases and J 2 bases, leaving 12 bases between the germline ends.

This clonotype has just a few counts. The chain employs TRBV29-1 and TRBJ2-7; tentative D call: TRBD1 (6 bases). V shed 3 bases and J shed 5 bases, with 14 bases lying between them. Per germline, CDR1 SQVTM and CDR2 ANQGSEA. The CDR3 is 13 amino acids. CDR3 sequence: CSVDGGARNEQYF. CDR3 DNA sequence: TGCAGCGTTGATGGGGGCGCAAGAAACGAGCAGTACTTC.

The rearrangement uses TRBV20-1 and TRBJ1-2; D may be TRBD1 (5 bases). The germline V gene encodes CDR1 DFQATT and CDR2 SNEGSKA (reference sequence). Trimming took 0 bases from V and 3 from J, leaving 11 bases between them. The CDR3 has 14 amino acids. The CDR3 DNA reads TGCAGTGCTAGAGATCTCCCGGGGGACTATGGCTACACCTTC. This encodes CSARDLPGDYGYTF.

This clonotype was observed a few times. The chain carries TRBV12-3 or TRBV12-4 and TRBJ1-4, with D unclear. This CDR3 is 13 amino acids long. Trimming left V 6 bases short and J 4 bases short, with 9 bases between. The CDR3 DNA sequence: TGTGCCAGCAGGTCCTGGAATAATGAAAAACTGTTTTTT. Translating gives CASRSWNNEKLFF.

CDR3 loop: CASSLSGGGYLQETQYF. The CDR3 bases are TGTGCCAGCAGTTTATCTGGGGGGGGCTATCTCCAAGAGACCCAGTACTTC. V gene TRBV27 combines with J gene TRBJ2-5, with D possibly TRBD2 on 7 matching bases. This CDR3 is 17 amino acids long. Trimming shortened V by 0 bases and J by 1 base, and 15 bases separated the two germline ends. The germline V gene encodes CDR1 MNHEY and CDR2 SMNVEV (reference sequence).

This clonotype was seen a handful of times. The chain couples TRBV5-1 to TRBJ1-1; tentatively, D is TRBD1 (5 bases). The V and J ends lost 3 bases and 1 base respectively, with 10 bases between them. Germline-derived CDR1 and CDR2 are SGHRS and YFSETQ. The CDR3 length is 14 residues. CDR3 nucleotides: TGCGCCAGCAGCTACCGGGACGGGAACACTGAAGCTTTCTTT. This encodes CASSYRDGNTEAFF.

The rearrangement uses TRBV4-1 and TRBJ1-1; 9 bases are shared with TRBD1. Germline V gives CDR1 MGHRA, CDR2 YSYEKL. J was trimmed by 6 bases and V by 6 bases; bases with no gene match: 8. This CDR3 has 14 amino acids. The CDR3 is CASSRTGVYPEAFF. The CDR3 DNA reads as TGCGCCAGCAGTCGGACAGGGGTTTACCCTGAAGCTTTCTTT.

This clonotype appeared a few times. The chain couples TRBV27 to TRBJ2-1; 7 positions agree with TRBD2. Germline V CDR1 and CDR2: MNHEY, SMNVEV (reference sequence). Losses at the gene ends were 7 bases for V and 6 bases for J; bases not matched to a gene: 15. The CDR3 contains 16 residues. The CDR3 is CASTHRGRAIGNEQFF. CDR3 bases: TGTGCCAGCACCCACCGGGGGAGGGCTATTGGCAATGAGCAGTTCTTC.

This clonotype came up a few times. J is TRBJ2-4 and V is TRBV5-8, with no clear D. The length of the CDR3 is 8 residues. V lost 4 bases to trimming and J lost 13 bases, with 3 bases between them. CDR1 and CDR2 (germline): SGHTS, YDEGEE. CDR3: CASSPQYF. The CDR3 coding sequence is TGTGCCAGCAGCCCCCAGTACTTC.

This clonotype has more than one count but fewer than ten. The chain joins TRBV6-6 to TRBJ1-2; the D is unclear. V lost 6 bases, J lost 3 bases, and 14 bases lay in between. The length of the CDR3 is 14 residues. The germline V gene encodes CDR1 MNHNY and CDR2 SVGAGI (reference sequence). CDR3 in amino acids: CASRHWASYYGYTF. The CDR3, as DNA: TGTGCCAGCAGGCACTGGGCCAGCTACTATGGCTACACCTTC.

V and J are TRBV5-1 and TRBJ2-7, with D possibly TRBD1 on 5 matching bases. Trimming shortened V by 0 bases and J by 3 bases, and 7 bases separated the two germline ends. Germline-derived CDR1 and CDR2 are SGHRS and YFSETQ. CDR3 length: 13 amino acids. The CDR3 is CASSLEQGYEQYV. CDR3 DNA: TGCGCCAGCAGCTTGGAGCAGGGCTACGAGCAGTACGTC.

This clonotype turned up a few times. The chain's CDR3 is CASSLGLAGRRETQYF. In DNA form, the CDR3 reads TGTGCCAGCAGTCTCGGACTAGCGGGCCGTCGGGAGACCCAGTACTTC. The chain employs TRBV12-3 or TRBV12-4 and TRBJ2-5, with TRBD2 matching 11 bases. The CDR3 runs 16 residues. V lost 5 bases and J lost 5; bases outside the gene matches: 10.

CDR3 nucleotides: TGTGCCAGCAGCTTAGGAGGGGTTGTCGGGGAGACCCAGTACTTC. Translation: CASSLGGVVGETQYF. This chain uses TRBV7-3 with TRBJ2-5; D possibly corresponds to TRBD2 (6 bases). The CDR3 covers 15 residues. Germline CDR1 is SGHTA and CDR2 is FQGTGA. Between the trimmed V and J ends, which lost 2 bases and 5 bases, there was a span of 15 bases.

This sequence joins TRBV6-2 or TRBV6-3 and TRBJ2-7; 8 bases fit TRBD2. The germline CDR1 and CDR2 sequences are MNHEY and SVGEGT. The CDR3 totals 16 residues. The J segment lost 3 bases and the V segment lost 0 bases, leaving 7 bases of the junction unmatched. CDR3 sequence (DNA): TGTGCCAGCAGTTACTCGATACGACTAGCGCGCTACGAGCAGTACGTC. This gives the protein CASSYSIRLARYEQYV.

CDR3 region: CASRDREVSNQPQHF. Here the CDR3 DNA reads TGTGCCAGCAGAGACAGGGAGGTTAGCAATCAGCCCCAGCATTTT. The chain employs TRBV6-1 and TRBJ1-5; 7 bases map to TRBD1. J gave up 0 bases and V 6 bases, and 5 bases lay outside the gene matches. CDR3 length: 15 amino acids. The germline CDR1 and CDR2 sequences are MNHNS and SASEGT.

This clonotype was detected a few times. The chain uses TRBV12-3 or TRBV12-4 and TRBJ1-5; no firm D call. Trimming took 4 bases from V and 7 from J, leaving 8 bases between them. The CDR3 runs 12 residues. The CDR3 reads CASSYDPQPQHF. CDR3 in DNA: TGTGCCAGCAGTTACGACCCGCAGCCCCAGCATTTT.

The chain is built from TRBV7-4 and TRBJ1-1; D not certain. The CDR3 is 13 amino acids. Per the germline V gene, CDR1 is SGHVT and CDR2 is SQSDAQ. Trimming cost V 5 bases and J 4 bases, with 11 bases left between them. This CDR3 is CASSVPLGTEAFF. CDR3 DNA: TGTGCCAGCAGCGTGCCCTTGGGCACTGAAGCTTTCTTT.

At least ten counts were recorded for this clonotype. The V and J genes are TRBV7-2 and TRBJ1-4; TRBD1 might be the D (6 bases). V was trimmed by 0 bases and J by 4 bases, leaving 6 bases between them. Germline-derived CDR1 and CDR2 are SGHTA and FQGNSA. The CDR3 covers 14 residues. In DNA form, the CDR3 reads TGTGCCAGCAGCTTAGCAGGGGGTAATGAAAAACTGTTTTTT. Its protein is CASSLAGGNEKLFF.

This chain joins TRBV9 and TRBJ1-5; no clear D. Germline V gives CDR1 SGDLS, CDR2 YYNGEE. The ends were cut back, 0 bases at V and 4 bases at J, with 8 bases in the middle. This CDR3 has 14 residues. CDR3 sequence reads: CASSVGPENQPQHF. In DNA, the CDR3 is TGTGCCAGCAGCGTAGGGCCAGAAAATCAGCCCCAGCATTTT.

This CDR3 reads CASSESGVQGNTGELFF. The CDR3 region has the DNA TGTGCCAGCAGCGAGTCGGGGGTACAGGGGAACACCGGGGAGCTGTTTTTT. The gene calls are TRBV9 and TRBJ2-2; either TRBD1 or TRBD2 may supply D (6 bases each). This CDR3 has 17 residues. Germline CDR1 SGDLS, CDR2 YYNGEE. Trimming shortened V by 3 bases and J by 1 base, and 16 bases separated the two germline ends. Full variable domain (outside the CDR3, taken from reference TRBV9 and TRBJ2-2): DSGVTQTPKHLITATGQRVTLRCSPRSGDLSVYWYQQSLDQGLQFLIQYYNGEERAKGNILERFSAQQFPDLHSELNLSSLELGDSALYFCASSESGVQGNTGELFFGEGSRLTVL.